What follows are 26 T cell receptor beta chains derived from one specimen sequenced in a study of response to subunit inactivated influenza vaccine (dated by TCRdb to the late 2010s). Libraries were made using RT-PCR. The listed sequencing device is Illumina HiSeq 2500. The public reads were reprocessed in TCRdb via fastp at Q25 and MiXCR, keeping in-frame beta chains. Rows with a matching CDR3 protein are joined into one entry that keeps the most common DNA and genes. In all, the sample holds hundreds of thousands of distinct CDR3 sequences, and more than 11% of those were seen once. The ten largest make up around 6.5% of the sample. This specimen consisted of PBMCs from blood, obtained 14 days before vaccination. The receptors stem from a man in his fifties or sixties who received an inactivated influenza vaccine. Donor details come from another sample of the same person, matched by shared clones.

Comment on this clonotype: A read error may account for a junction end that differs from germline. The chain has TRBV7-2 and TRBJ1-6; tentative D call: TRBD1 (5 bases). The CDR3 extends over 13 amino acids. Germline V gives CDR1 SGHTA, CDR2 FQGNSA. CDR3 in amino acids: CASSLGVNSPLPF. The CDR3 region has the DNA TGTGCCAGCAGCTTGGGGGTAAATTCACCCCTCCCCTTT. The variable domain in full, completed from reference TRBV7-2 and TRBJ1-6, reads GAGVSQSPSNKVTEKGKDVELRCDPISGHTALYWYRQSLGQGLEFLIYFQGNSAPDKSGLPSDRFSAERTGGSVSTLTIQRTQQEDSAVYLCASSLGVNSPLPFGNGTRLTVT.

The CDR3 is CASSFGLAGVGELFF. The DNA for the CDR3 is TGTGCCAGCAGCTTTGGACTAGCGGGAGTAGGGGAGCTGTTTTTT. The chain is built from TRBV7-2 and TRBJ2-2, with 13 bases identical to TRBD2. Trimming removed 3 bases from V and 8 bases from J; junction bases left unmatched: 3. This CDR3 is built from 15 residues. CDR1 is SGHTA, CDR2 FQGNSA, per germline.

This clonotype was recorded many times. The junction shows a germline mismatch at one end, possibly a read error. The chain employs TRBV5-1 and TRBJ2-2; D might be TRBD1 (5 bases). The CDR3 has 15 residues. Germline loops: CDR1 SGHRS, CDR2 YFSETQ. The CDR3 sequence is CASSFGRANSGELFF. The CDR3 region has the DNA TGCGCCAGCAGCTTTGGCAGGGCGAACAGCGGGGAGCTGTTTTTT.

The rearrangement joins TRBV5-1 to TRBJ2-3; tentative D call: TRBD2 (5 bases). The ends were cut back, 4 bases at V and 1 base at J, with 16 bases in the middle. This CDR3 has 16 residues. Per the germline V gene, CDR1 is SGHRS and CDR2 is YFSETQ. The CDR3 nucleotides read TGCGCCAGCAGCCCCGAATTTAGCGTCGGCACAGATACGCAGTATTTT. It codes for CASSPEFSVGTDTQYF.

The chain uses TRBV6-1 and TRBJ1-2; no definite D call. Trimming pared 5 bases from V and 3 bases from J, leaving 16 bases between. Germline CDR1 MNHNS, CDR2 SASEGT. CDR3 length equals 15 residues. The DNA of the CDR3 is TGTGCCAGCAGTCAAACGCTGACGGAATACTATGGCTACACCTTC. Protein: CASSQTLTEYYGYTF.

V and J are TRBV6-1 and TRBJ2-3, with D possibly being TRBD2 (6 bases). From germline, CDR1 is MNHNS and CDR2 SASEGT. The CDR3 is made up of 15 amino acids. Deletions cut 5 bases from V and 0 bases from J, with 12 bases between. CDR3 residues: CASSRLAFSTDTQYF. The CDR3 DNA reads TGTGCCAGCAGTAGGCTAGCGTTCAGCACAGATACGCAGTATTTT.

This clonotype was counted at least ten times. The V and J genes are TRBV2 and TRBJ1-5, with 7 bases lining up with TRBD1. The CDR3 extends over 16 amino acids. The germline CDR1 and CDR2 sequences are SNHLY and FYNNEI. Losses at the gene ends were 2 bases for V and 2 bases for J; bases not matched to a gene: 6. CDR3 nucleotides: TGTGCCAGCAGTGAACCCGACAGGGTGGGCAATCAGCCCCAGCATTTT. It translates to CASSEPDRVGNQPQHF.

The CDR3 loop reads CASSYHQGETQYF. The CDR3 coding sequence is TGTGCCAGCAGTTACCACCAGGGTGAGACCCAGTACTTC. The V and J genes are TRBV6-2 or TRBV6-3 and TRBJ2-5, with D perhaps TRBD1 (5 bases). V lost 2 bases and J 5 bases, leaving 9 bases between the germline ends. CDR3 length: 13 amino acids. CDR1 is MNHEY and CDR2 is SVGEGT in the germline V gene.

This clonotype was seen a handful of times. V and J are TRBV3-1 and TRBJ1-5, with 7 bases identical to TRBD1. Germline V gene sequence: CDR1 LGHDT, CDR2 YNNKEL (reference sequence). The V segment lost 1 base and the J segment 6 bases; nucleotides outside the gene matches: 9. This CDR3 region has 16 residues. The CDR3 nucleotides read TGTGCCAGCAGCCAAGGGTTCGTCACAGGGGTTCAGCCCCAGCATTTT. This encodes CASSQGFVTGVQPQHF.

This clonotype has ten or more counts. The V gene is TRBV7-2, the J gene TRBJ2-7, with D possibly called TRBD1 or TRBD2 (5 bases each). The CDR3 runs to 16 residues. Germline V lookup: CDR1 SGHTA, CDR2 FQGNSA. V lost 5 bases and J lost 1, with 18 bases in between. CDR3 sequence: CASSHREGFSSYEQYF. As DNA, the CDR3 is TGTGCCAGCAGCCACCGCGAGGGGTTTAGTTCCTACGAGCAGTACTTC.

The chain has TRBV6-1 and TRBJ1-2; weak D call: TRBD1 (6 bases). Germline CDR1 MNHNS, CDR2 SASEGT. The length of the CDR3 is 13 residues. V was cut by 3 bases and J by 5 bases, with 10 bases left in between. The CDR3 loop is CASSEGTFYGYTF. The CDR3 region has the DNA TGTGCCAGCAGTGAGGGGACATTTTATGGCTACACCTTC.

The chain has TRBV6-2 or TRBV6-3 and TRBJ1-1; possible D gene TRBD1, 5 bases. Germline values: CDR1 MNHEY, CDR2 SVGEGT. The CDR3 spans 12 residues. Trimming shortened V by 7 bases and J by 5 bases, and 11 bases separated the two germline ends. CDR3: CASNQGRTEAFF. The CDR3 nucleotides are TGTGCCAGCAATCAGGGAAGGACTGAAGCTTTCTTT.

This clonotype has ten or more counts. The CDR3 nucleotides are TGTGCCATCAGTTGGGCGGCTGCCTACGAGCAGTACTTC. Translating it yields CAISWAAAYEQYF. The genes are TRBV10-3 and TRBJ2-7; D is unclear. The V gene's germline CDR1 is ENHRY and CDR2 SYGVKD. V dropped 5 bases and J dropped 2 bases, with 10 bases sitting between them. The CDR3 is 13 amino acids.

J is TRBJ2-2 and V is TRBV10-3; 7 bases are a match to TRBD1. The ends lost 6 bases at V and 6 bases at J; junction bases unmatched: 10. CDR3 length: 15 amino acids. From germline, CDR1 is ENHRY and CDR2 SYGVKD. For the CDR3, the DNA is TGTGCCATCAGCGAGACAGGGACCGGCTCCGGGGAGCTGTTTTTT. This translates into CAISETGTGSGELFF.

The table lists this clonotype with a few counts. The chain links TRBV7-2 to TRBJ2-1; 9 bases are a match to TRBD2. J lost 7 bases, V lost 5 bases, and 12 bases had no gene match. CDR1 is SGHTA, CDR2 FQGNSA, per germline. The CDR3 spans 16 residues. The CDR3 loop is CASSPSSAGGRNEQFF. In nucleotides, the CDR3 is TGTGCCAGCAGCCCATCGAGTGCGGGGGGGCGAAATGAGCAGTTCTTC. The variable domain in full, with the rest retrieved from reference TRBV7-2 and TRBJ2-1, is GAGVSQSPSNKVTEKGKDVELRCDPISGHTALYWYRQSLGQGLEFLIYFQGNSAPDKSGLPSDRFSAERTGGSVSTLTIQRTQQEDSAVYLCASSPSSAGGRNEQFFGPGTRLTVL.

This clonotype was counted a few times. The chain has TRBV6-1 and TRBJ1-2; no clear D. Germline V gene data show CDR1 as MNHNS and CDR2 as SASEGT. Trimming left V 2 bases short and J 8 bases short, with 15 bases between. The CDR3 totals 14 residues. CDR3 bases: TGTGCCAGCAGTGAATCGTCAGGAAAAAGCGGCTACACCTTC. The encoded protein is CASSESSGKSGYTF.

This clonotype was seen more than once but under ten times. The chain uses TRBV24-1 and TRBJ2-2; a weak D match, TRBD1 (6 bases). Germline V gives CDR1 KGHDR, CDR2 SFDVKD. V lost 12 bases and J lost 3, with 10 bases in between. This CDR3 comprises 12 residues. CDR3 sequence reads: CASAGDTGELFF. CDR3 coding DNA: TGTGCCTCGGCAGGGGACACCGGGGAGCTGTTTTTT.

The V gene is TRBV18, the J gene TRBJ2-5; D not certain. The CDR3 length is 13 residues. Germline CDR1 is KGHSH and CDR2 is LQKENI. Trimming stripped 2 bases from V and 4 bases from J, with 8 bases between. CDR3 residues: CASSPGNLETQYF. CDR3 nucleotides: TGTGCCAGCTCACCAGGGAATTTAGAGACCCAGTACTTC.

V usage is TRBV5-1 and J usage is TRBJ2-5; D is perhaps TRBD2 (5 bases). Germline CDR1 and CDR2: SGHRS and YFSETQ. The CDR3 is made up of 16 amino acids. With 0 bases removed from V and 1 base from J, the gap between germline ends came to 13 bases. CDR3 bases: TGCGCCAGCAGCTTGGACCTGCGGGCGGTCCAAGAGACCCAGTACTTC. Its translation: CASSLDLRAVQETQYF. Combining the CDR3 with reference TRBV5-1 and TRBJ2-5 gives the whole variable domain KAGVTQTPRYLIKTRGQQVTLSCSPISGHRSVSWYQQTPGQGLQFLFEYFSETQRNKGNFPGRFSGRQFSNSRSEMNVSTLELGDSALYLCASSLDLRAVQETQYFGPGTRLLVL.

V is TRBV20-1 and J is TRBJ2-5, with D uncertain. This CDR3 contains 14 residues. V was pared by 3 bases and J by 2 bases, with 13 bases between. Germline V gives CDR1 DFQATT, CDR2 SNEGSKA (reference sequence). The CDR3 sequence is CSARPLNVQETQYF. For the CDR3, the DNA is TGCAGTGCTAGGCCCCTAAATGTACAAGAGACCCAGTACTTC.

The chain carries TRBV12-3 or TRBV12-4 and TRBJ2-3; TRBD2 matches 16 bases. The CDR3 spans 20 residues. V trimming: 4 bases; J trimming: 1 base; junction bases outside the gene matches: 11. CDR3 nucleotide sequence: TGTGCCAGCAGTTGGCCCCCGGGACTAGCGGGGGGGCCGGGCACAGATACGCAGTATTTT. Translated: CASSWPPGLAGGPGTDTQYF.

This clonotype has more than one count but fewer than ten. The J gene is TRBJ2-1, the V gene TRBV20-1, with TRBD2 matching over 7 bases. CDR3 length equals 15 residues. V lost 1 base to trimming and J lost 1 base; unmatched junction nucleotides: 4. CDR1 is DFQATT, CDR2 SNEGSKA, per germline (reference sequence). CDR3: CSARVGRGSYNEQFF. The CDR3, as DNA: TGCAGTGCTAGAGTTGGGCGGGGGTCCTACAATGAGCAGTTCTTC.

The V and J genes are TRBV11-2 and TRBJ2-1, with 8 bases identical to TRBD1. The ends lost 4 bases at V and 9 bases at J; junction bases unmatched: 11. This CDR3 is 15 amino acids long. The V gene's germline CDR1 is SGHAT and CDR2 FQNNGV. CDR3 DNA: TGTGCCAGCAGCTCGGCGGTCGGGACAGGTGGTGAGCAGTTCTTC. This gives the protein CASSSAVGTGGEQFF.

This clonotype was observed a few times. The chain employs TRBV5-5 and TRBJ2-3; D unresolved. The CDR3 has 17 residues. Per germline, CDR1 SGHKS and CDR2 YYEKEE (reference sequence). Trimming pared 2 bases from V and 0 bases from J, leaving 16 bases between. This CDR3 reads CASSLLFTQISTDTQYF. CDR3 DNA sequence: TGTGCCAGCAGCTTACTATTCACCCAGATTAGCACAGATACGCAGTATTTT. The full variable domain, completed using reference TRBV5-5 and TRBJ2-3, is DAGVTQSPTHLIKTRGQQVTLRCSPISGHKSVSWYQQVLGQGPQFIFQYYEKEERGRGNFPDRFSARQFPNYSSELNVNALLLGDSALYLCASSLLFTQISTDTQYFGPGTRLTVL.

The sample holds a few counts of this clonotype. V usage is TRBV20-1 and J usage is TRBJ2-2; weak D call: TRBD2 (6 bases). Trimming removed 1 base from V and 4 bases from J, with 16 bases in between. Per the germline V gene, CDR1 is DFQATT and CDR2 is SNEGSKA (reference sequence). The CDR3 spans 16 residues. CDR3 sequence (DNA): TGCAGTGCTAGAGTCATCGGAGGGCAGGGCACCGGGGAGCTGTTTTTT. It encodes CSARVIGGQGTGELFF.

This clonotype appeared a few times. The V gene is TRBV19, the J gene TRBJ2-3; TRBD1 might be the D (5 bases). Germline V gene data show CDR1 as LNHDA and CDR2 as SQIVND (reference sequence). V dropped 10 bases and J dropped 1 base, with 21 bases sitting between them. There are 16 residues in the CDR3. CDR3 sequence: CATTPGRAWGTDTQYF. The CDR3 nucleotides are TGTGCCACCACACCCGGCAGGGCCTGGGGCACAGATACGCAGTATTTT.